The 22 T cell receptor beta chains below come from one sample, sequenced in a study of glioma-infiltrating T cells after dendritic cell vaccination. The repertoire was sequenced with immunoSEQ multiplex PCR; TCRdb's copy has only in-frame clones and lacks some. The sample lists under 130,000 clones; more than 80% were seen once. This material consisted of blood, taken before dendritic cell vaccination. These TCRs come from a human donor with glioblastoma.

The V call is TRBV11-2, the J call TRBJ2-5; 10 bases agree with TRBD1. Trimming took 5 bases from V and 5 from J; bases not matched to a gene: 11. In germline, CDR1 is SGHAT, CDR2 FQNNGV. This CDR3 contains 16 residues. CDR3 DNA: TGTGCCAGCAGCCTGACAGGGGGCGCTTACCGGGAGACCCAGTACTTC. Its protein is CASSLTGGAYRETQYF.

The CDR3 DNA reads TGTGCCAGCAGTAAAAGTGGGGGGGGGACTGAAGCTTTCTTT. As protein: CASSKSGGGTEAFF. The chain uses TRBV6-6 and TRBJ1-1; D possibly corresponds to TRBD1 (5 bases). Germline-derived CDR1 and CDR2 are MNHNY and SVGAGI (reference sequence). V was shortened by 5 bases and J by 5 bases, with 15 bases between the two germline ends. This CDR3 is 14 amino acids long.

The J gene is TRBJ1-1, the V gene TRBV7-2; a possible D gene is TRBD1 (5 bases). The CDR3 length is 14 residues. V lost 0 bases and J 6 bases, leaving 11 bases between the germline ends. Germline values: CDR1 SGHTA, CDR2 FQGNSA. Here the CDR3 reads CASSLAGGSSEAFF. The DNA of the CDR3 is TGTGCCAGCAGCTTAGCGGGGGGTAGTTCTGAAGCTTTCTTT.

The chain has TRBV29-1 and TRBJ1-1; no reliable D call. V lost 4 bases and J lost 4, with 13 bases in between. The CDR3 extends over 13 amino acids. CDR1 is SQVTM and CDR2 is ANQGSEA in the germline V gene. The CDR3: CSVAMVEGTEAFF. CDR3 in DNA: TGCAGCGTTGCGATGGTTGAGGGCACTGAAGCTTTCTTT.

The rearrangement links TRBV5-1 to TRBJ2-4; TRBD2 aligns across 12 bases. V lost 3 bases, J lost 8 bases, and 12 bases stayed unmatched. CDR1 and CDR2 (germline): SGHRS, YFSETQ. The CDR3 is 17 amino acids. The CDR3 sequence is CASSSLRASGGGDIQYF. CDR3 DNA sequence: TGCGCCAGCAGCTCCCTTCGGGCTAGCGGGGGGGGAGACATTCAGTACTTC.

The chain uses TRBV2 and TRBJ1-1, with D uncertain. In germline, CDR1 is SNHLY, CDR2 FYNNEI. Trimming removed 6 bases at V and 3 bases at J, with 11 bases between. This CDR3 region has 13 residues. This CDR3 reads CASSRELDTEAFF. As DNA, the CDR3 is TGTGCCAGCAGCCGTGAGTTGGACACTGAAGCTTTCTTT. Variable domain in full (rest from reference TRBV2 and TRBJ1-1): EPEVTQTPSHQVTQMGQEVILRCVPISNHLYFYWYRQILGQKVEFLVSFYNNEISEKSEIFDDQFSVERPDGSNFTLKIRSTKLEDSAMYFCASSRELDTEAFFGQGTRLTVV.

This clone was seen once. This chain joins TRBV11-2 and TRBJ2-1; D may be TRBD1 (6 bases). The V gene lost 5 bases and the J gene lost 1 base, with 12 bases spanning the gap. This CDR3 contains 15 residues. Germline V gives CDR1 SGHAT, CDR2 FQNNGV. CDR3 nucleotides: TGTGCCAGCAGCCCGCAGGGGATATCCTACAATGAGCAGTTCTTC. This sequence encodes CASSPQGISYNEQFF.

The V call is TRBV7-6, the J call TRBJ2-5, with a tentative D call TRBD1 (5 bases). Germline V lookup: CDR1 SGHVS, CDR2 FNYEAQ. Trimming took off 7 bases at V and 2 bases at J, with 29 bases between the two ends. This CDR3 has 19 amino acids. CDR3 sequence reads: CASTSQSAQVWGLQETQYF. CDR3 in DNA: TGTGCCAGCACTTCCCAGTCGGCCCAGGTGTGGGGCCTGCAAGAGACCCAGTACTTC.

The chain carries TRBV7-6 and TRBJ2-2; D is possibly TRBD2 (7 bases). The CDR3 has 21 amino acids. V was clipped by 4 bases and J by 0 bases, with 27 bases between them. The germline V gene has CDR1 SGHVS and CDR2 FNYEAQ. The CDR3 here is CASSSRSGGGRPAANTGELFF. CDR3 DNA: TGTGCCAGCAGCTCCCGCTCTGGGGGGGGCCGTCCAGCCGCGAACACCGGGGAGCTGTTTTTT.

This clone was seen only once. This rearrangement joins TRBV7-4 to TRBJ2-7; TRBD1 is a possible D gene (6 bases). The CDR3 runs 13 residues. Trimming took off 2 bases at V and 7 bases at J, with 12 bases between the two ends. Germline loops: CDR1 SGHVT, CDR2 SQSDAQ. CDR3 bases: TGTGCCAGCAGCTTAAAAGGGGGTTGGGAGCAGTACTTC. Encoded protein: CASSLKGGWEQYF.

This clone was observed a single time. The chain has TRBV7-8 and TRBJ2-7; D remains unclear. V gave up 5 bases and J gave up 5 bases, with 10 bases separating them. The CDR3 length is 12 residues. Germline assignment: CDR1 SGHVS and CDR2 FQNEAQ. In DNA, the CDR3 is TGTGCCAGCAGCGCCCAAACACACGAGCAGTACTTC. It yields the protein CASSAQTHEQYF.

Remarks on this clone: A far larger clone differs by one base, so this is likely a read error. The same CDR3 is also encoded by other DNA sequences in this sample. The chain employs TRBV7-9 and TRBJ1-4; D is unclear. V was trimmed by 5 bases and J by 7 bases, leaving 11 bases between them. The CDR3 consists of 13 residues. The germline gives CDR1 SEHNR, CDR2 FQNEAQ (reference sequence). CDR3 DNA: TGTGCCAGCAGCCCGAGGCCGGGTGAAAAACTGTTTTTT. Amino acid sequence: CASSPRPGEKLFF.

The sample holds a few counts of this clone. The V and J genes are TRBV6-1 and TRBJ1-2; 8 positions match TRBD1. CDR3 size: 14 residues. Germline V lookup: CDR1 MNHNS, CDR2 SASEGT. After removal of 5 bases from V and 8 bases from J, the junction contained 10 bases not matched to a gene. CDR3 sequence (DNA): TGTGCCAGCAGTTATGGAGCAGGGGGCGGCGGCTACACCTTC. It codes for CASSYGAGGGGYTF.

The gene calls are TRBV25-1 and TRBJ2-1; perhaps TRBD2 as D (7 bases). The V and J ends lost 4 bases and 1 base respectively, with 11 bases between them. The CDR3 is 15 residues long. Germline values: CDR1 MGHDK, CDR2 SYGVNS. DNA of the CDR3: TGTGCCAGCAGTGCTCGGGGGGCATCCTACAATGAGCAGTTCTTC. This gives the protein CASSARGASYNEQFF.

The rearrangement uses TRBV11-3 and TRBJ1-1; D perhaps matches TRBD1 (5 bases). The CDR3 has 13 amino acids. The germline gives CDR1 SGHNT, CDR2 YENEEA. V lost 5 bases and J 1 base, leaving 8 bases between the germline ends. This chain's CDR3 is CASSRGGNTEAFF. The CDR3 coding sequence is TGTGCCAGCAGCCGGGGGGGGAACACTGAAGCTTTCTTT.

This clone was seen just once. This sequence joins TRBV29-1 and TRBJ2-7; TRBD1 aligns across 7 bases. The CDR3 has 12 amino acids. The trim removed 7 bases at V and 5 bases at J, leaving 8 bases unmatched. The germline V gene has CDR1 SQVTM and CDR2 ANQGSEA. CDR3: CSARQGLDEQYF. CDR3 sequence (DNA): TGCAGCGCCCGACAGGGTTTGGACGAGCAGTACTTC.

This clone was picked up one time. The genes are TRBV15 and TRBJ2-7; perhaps TRBD1 as D (5 bases). V was trimmed by 6 bases and J by 6 bases, leaving 15 bases between them. The length of the CDR3 is 13 residues. The germline CDR1 and CDR2 sequences are LNHNV and YYDKDF (reference sequence). The CDR3 region has the DNA TGTGCCACCAGTTGGGTTGGGGCGTCCGAGCAGTACTTC. Protein product: CATSWVGASEQYF.

This CDR3 reads CASSVGTGYTKTQYF. The CDR3 DNA reads as TGTGCCAGCAGCGTGGGGACAGGATACACGAAGACCCAGTACTTC. The chain combines TRBV9 with TRBJ2-5, with 8 bases aligning to TRBD1. Trimming cost V 2 bases and J 6 bases; bases outside gene matches: 9. Germline-derived CDR1 and CDR2 are SGDLS and YYNGEE. The CDR3 sequence is 15 residues long.

The V and J genes are TRBV4-1 and TRBJ2-4; a possible D gene is TRBD2 (5 bases). Trimming left V 3 bases short and J 0 bases short, with 15 bases between. Per the germline V gene, CDR1 is MGHRA and CDR2 is YSYEKL. This CDR3 is 17 amino acids long. The CDR3 coding sequence is TGCGCCAGCAGCCACATCACGGGGAAACTAGCCAAAAACATTCAGTACTTC. Amino acid sequence: CASSHITGKLAKNIQYF.

This clone was found a few times. The V and J genes are TRBV7-2 and TRBJ1-1; D call uncertain. V gave up 1 base and J gave up 1 base, with 7 bases separating them. CDR3 length: 14 amino acids. CDR1 and CDR2 (germline): SGHTA, FQGNSA. As DNA, the CDR3 is TGTGCCAGCAGCTTAGTGAGTGGGAACACTGAAGCTTTCTTT. This sequence encodes CASSLVSGNTEAFF.

The genes are TRBV7-3 and TRBJ2-2; a weak D match, TRBD1 (5 bases). V shed 2 bases and J shed 0 bases, with 10 bases lying between them. The CDR3 length is 16 residues. CDR1 is SGHTA and CDR2 is FQGTGA in the germline V gene. CDR3 sequence (DNA): TGTGCCAGCAGCTTAGACCCCAGGGCGAACACCGGGGAGCTGTTTTTT. It is translated as CASSLDPRANTGELFF.

Here the CDR3 reads CASSSQSWASTDTQYF. The CDR3 region has the DNA TGTGCCAGCAGCTCCCAGTCTTGGGCTAGCACAGATACGCAGTATTTT. V is TRBV11-2 and J is TRBJ2-3; D is unresolved. This CDR3 comprises 16 residues. The germline V gene encodes CDR1 SGHAT and CDR2 FQNNGV. Deletions cut 4 bases from V and 0 bases from J, with 14 bases between.